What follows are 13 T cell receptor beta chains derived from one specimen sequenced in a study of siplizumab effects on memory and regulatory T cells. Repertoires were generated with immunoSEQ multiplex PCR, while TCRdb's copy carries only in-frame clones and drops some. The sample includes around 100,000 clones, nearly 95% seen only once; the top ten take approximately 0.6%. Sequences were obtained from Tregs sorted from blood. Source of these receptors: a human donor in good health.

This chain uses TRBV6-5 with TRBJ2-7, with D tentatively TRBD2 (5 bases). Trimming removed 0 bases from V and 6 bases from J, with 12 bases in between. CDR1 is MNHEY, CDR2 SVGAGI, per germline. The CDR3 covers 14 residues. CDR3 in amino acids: CASSYSIVGVEQYF. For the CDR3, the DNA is TGTGCCAGCAGTTACTCGATCGTCGGGGTCGAGCAGTACTTC.

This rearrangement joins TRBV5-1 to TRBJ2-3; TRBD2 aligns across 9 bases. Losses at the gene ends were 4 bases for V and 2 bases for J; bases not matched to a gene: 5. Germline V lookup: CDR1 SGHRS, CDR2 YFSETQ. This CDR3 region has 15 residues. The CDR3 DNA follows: TGCGCCAGCAGCCCGGGACTAGCTGTCACAGATACGCAGTATTTT. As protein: CASSPGLAVTDTQYF.

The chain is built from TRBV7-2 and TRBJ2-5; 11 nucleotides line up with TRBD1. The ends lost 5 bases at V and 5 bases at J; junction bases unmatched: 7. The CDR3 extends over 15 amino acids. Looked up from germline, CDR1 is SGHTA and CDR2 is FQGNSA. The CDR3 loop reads CASSLGGTGGETQYF. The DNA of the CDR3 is TGTGCCAGCAGCCTAGGAGGGACAGGGGGGGAGACCCAGTACTTC.

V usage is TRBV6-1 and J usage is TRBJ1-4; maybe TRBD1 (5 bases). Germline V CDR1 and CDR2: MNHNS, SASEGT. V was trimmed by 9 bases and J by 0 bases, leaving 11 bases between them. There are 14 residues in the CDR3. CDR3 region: CASRQLSTNEKLFF. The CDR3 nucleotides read TGTGCCAGTAGACAGCTATCAACTAATGAAAAACTGTTTTTT.

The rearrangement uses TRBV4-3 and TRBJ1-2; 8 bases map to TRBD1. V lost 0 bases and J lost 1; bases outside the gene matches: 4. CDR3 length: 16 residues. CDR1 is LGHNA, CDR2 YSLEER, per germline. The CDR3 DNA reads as TGCGCCAGCAGCCAAGATGTACAGGGGGATAACTATGGCTACACCTTC. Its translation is CASSQDVQGDNYGYTF.

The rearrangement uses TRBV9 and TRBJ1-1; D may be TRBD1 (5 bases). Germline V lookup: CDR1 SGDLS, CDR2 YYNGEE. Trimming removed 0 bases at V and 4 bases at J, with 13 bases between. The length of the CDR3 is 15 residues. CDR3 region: CASSVGRQSATEAFF. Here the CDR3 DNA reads TGTGCCAGCAGCGTAGGTAGACAGAGTGCCACTGAAGCTTTCTTT. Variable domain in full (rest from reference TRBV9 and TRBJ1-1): DSGVTQTPKHLITATGQRVTLRCSPRSGDLSVYWYQQSLDQGLQFLIQYYNGEERAKGNILERFSAQQFPDLHSELNLSSLELGDSALYFCASSVGRQSATEAFFGQGTRLTVV.

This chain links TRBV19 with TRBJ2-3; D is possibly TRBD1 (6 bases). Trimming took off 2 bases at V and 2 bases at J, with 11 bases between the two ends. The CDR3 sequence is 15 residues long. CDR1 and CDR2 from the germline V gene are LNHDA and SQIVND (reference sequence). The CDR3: CASSIRDTFTDTQYF. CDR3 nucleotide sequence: TGTGCCAGTAGTATAAGGGACACCTTCACAGATACGCAGTATTTT.

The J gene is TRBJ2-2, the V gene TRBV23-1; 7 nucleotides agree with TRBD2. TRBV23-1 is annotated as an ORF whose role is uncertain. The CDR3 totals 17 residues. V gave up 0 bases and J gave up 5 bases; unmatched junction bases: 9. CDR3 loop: CASSQSTDSSGTGELFF. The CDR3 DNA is TGCGCCAGCAGTCAATCGACTGATAGTAGCGGGACCGGGGAGCTGTTTTTT.

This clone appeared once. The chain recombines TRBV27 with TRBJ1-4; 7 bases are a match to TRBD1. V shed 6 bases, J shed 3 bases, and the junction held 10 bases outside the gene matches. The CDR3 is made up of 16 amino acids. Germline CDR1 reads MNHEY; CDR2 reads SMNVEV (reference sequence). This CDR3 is CASRYRGLGANEKLFF. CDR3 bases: TGTGCCAGCAGATACAGGGGACTGGGGGCTAATGAAAAACTGTTTTTT.

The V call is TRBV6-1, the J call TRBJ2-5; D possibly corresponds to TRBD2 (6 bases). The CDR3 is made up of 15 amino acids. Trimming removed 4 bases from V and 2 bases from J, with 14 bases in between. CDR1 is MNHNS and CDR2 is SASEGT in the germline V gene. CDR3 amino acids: CASSGGDAPQETQYF. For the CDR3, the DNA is TGTGCCAGCAGTGGGGGGGACGCTCCTCAAGAGACCCAGTACTTC.

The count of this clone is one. In nucleotides, the CDR3 is TGCAGCGTTGTGAGAGGCCCAGATACGCAGTATTTT. Amino acids: CSVVRGPDTQYF. The V gene is TRBV29-1, the J gene TRBJ2-3; no clear D gene. Germline V gene sequence: CDR1 SQVTM, CDR2 ANQGSEA. This CDR3 is built from 12 residues. V lost 4 bases and J 4 bases, leaving 9 bases between the germline ends.

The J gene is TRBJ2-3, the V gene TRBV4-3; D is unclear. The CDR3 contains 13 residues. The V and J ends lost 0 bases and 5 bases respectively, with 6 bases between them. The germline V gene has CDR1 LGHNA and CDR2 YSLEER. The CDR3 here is CASSQDRGDTQYF. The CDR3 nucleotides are TGCGCCAGCAGCCAAGATCGTGGAGATACGCAGTATTTT.

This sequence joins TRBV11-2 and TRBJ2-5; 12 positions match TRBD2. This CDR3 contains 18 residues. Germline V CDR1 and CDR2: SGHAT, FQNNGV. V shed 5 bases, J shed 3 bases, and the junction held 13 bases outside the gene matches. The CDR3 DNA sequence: TGTGCCAGCAGCGAAGGGGCCCTAGCGGGGGGGCTGAAAGAGACCCAGTACTTC. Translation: CASSEGALAGGLKETQYF.